The TCR beta chain under discussion was sequenced for a study of blood T cell repertoires in COVID-19. Across the whole study: Sites across the United States, Italy and Spain contributed samples from acute and convalescent COVID-19.

Original processing methods: Scientists estimated how many nucleated cells there were by amplifying reference gene primers. Using immunoSEQ multiplex PCR, the repertoire was profiled, and TCRdb retains in-frame clones only, with some absent. V and J calls and clone size are as listed in that table; D and trimming were resolved from the DNA. The sample contains a few hundred thousand clones, roughly 88% of which appear only once. The sequence came from a middle-aged woman who had recovered from COVID-19. Sequenced input: peripheral blood.

The CDR3 sequence: CASSMETGGIGTYSNQPQHF. The CDR3 DNA follows: TGTGCCAGTAGTATGGAAACAGGGGGCATAGGGACGTATAGCAATCAGCCCCAGCATTTT. V usage is TRBV19 and J usage is TRBJ1-5; TRBD1 agrees at 9 bases. J was trimmed by 0 bases and V by 3 bases; bases with no gene match: 15. Germline V gene sequence: CDR1 LNHDA, CDR2 SQIVND (reference sequence). The CDR3 totals 20 residues.